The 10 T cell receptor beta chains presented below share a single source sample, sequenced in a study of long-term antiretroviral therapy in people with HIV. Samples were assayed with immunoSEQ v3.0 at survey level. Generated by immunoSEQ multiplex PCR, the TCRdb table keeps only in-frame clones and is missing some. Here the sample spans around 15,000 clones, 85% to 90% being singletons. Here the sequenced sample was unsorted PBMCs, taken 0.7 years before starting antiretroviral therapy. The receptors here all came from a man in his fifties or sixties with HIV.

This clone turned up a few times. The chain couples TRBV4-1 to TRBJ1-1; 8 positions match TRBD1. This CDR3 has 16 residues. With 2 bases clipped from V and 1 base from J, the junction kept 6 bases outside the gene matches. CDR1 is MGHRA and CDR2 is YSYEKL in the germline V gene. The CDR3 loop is CASSQLTGARNTEAFF. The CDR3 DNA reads TGCGCCAGCAGCCAATTGACAGGGGCGCGGAACACTGAAGCTTTCTTT.

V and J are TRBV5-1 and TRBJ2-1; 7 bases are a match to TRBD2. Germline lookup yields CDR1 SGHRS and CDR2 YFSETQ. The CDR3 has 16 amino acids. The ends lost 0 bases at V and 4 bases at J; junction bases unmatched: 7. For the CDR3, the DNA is TGCGCCAGCAGCTTGGATGCGGGGGATTATTACAATGAGCAGTTCTTC. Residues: CASSLDAGDYYNEQFF.

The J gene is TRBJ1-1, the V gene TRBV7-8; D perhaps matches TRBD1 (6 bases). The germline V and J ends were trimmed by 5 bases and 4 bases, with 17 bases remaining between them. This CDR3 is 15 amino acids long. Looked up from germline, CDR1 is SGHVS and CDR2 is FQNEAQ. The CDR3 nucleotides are TGTGCCAGCAGCCCCCAAACAGGGAGCGGCACTGAAGCTTTCTTT. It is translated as CASSPQTGSGTEAFF.

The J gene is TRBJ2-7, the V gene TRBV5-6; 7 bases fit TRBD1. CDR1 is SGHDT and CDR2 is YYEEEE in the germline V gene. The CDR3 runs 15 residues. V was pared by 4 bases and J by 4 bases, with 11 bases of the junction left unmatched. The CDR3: CASSADRPAYYEQYF. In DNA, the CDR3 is TGTGCCAGCAGCGCGGACAGGCCCGCGTATTACGAGCAGTACTTC.

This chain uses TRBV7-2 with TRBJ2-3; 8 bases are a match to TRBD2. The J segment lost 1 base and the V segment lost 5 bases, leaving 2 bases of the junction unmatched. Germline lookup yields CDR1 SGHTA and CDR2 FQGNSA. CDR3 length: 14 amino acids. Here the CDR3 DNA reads TGTGCCAGCAGCCTTAGCGGGGGCACAGATACGCAGTATTTT. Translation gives CASSLSGGTDTQYF.

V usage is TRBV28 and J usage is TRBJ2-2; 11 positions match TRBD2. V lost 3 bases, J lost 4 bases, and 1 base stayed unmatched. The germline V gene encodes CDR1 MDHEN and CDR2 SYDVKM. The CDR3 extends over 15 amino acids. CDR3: CASSFGTSGTGELFF. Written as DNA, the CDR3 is TGTGCCAGCAGTTTTGGGACTAGCGGCACCGGGGAGCTGTTTTTT.

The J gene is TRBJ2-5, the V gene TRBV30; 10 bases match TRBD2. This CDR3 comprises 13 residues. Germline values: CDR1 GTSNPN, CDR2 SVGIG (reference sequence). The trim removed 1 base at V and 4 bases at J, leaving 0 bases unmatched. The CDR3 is CAWSGTSGETQYF. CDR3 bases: TGTGCCTGGAGTGGGACTAGCGGAGAGACCCAGTACTTC.

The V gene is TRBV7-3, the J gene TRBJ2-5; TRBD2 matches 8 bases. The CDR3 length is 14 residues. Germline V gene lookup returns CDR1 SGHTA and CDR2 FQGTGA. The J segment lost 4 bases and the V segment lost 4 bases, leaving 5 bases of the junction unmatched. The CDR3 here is CASSSGGASETQYF. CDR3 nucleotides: TGTGCCAGCAGCTCCGGGGGGGCCTCAGAGACCCAGTACTTC.

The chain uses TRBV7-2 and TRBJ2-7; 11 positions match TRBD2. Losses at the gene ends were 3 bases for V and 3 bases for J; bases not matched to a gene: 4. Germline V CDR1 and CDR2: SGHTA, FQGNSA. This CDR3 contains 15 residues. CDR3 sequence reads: CASSFRLAGSYEQYF. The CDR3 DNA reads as TGTGCCAGCAGCTTTCGACTAGCGGGGAGCTACGAGCAGTACTTC. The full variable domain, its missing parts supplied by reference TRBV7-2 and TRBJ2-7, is GAGVSQSPSNKVTEKGKDVELRCDPISGHTALYWYRQSLGQGLEFLIYFQGNSAPDKSGLPSDRFSAERTGGSVSTLTIQRTQQEDSAVYLCASSFRLAGSYEQYFGPGTRLTVT.

CDR3 residues: CASSYGIRSGEQYF. CDR3 nucleotide sequence: TGTGCCAGCAGTTACGGGATACGGAGCGGGGAGCAGTACTTC. This rearrangement joins TRBV6-5 to TRBJ2-7; D may be TRBD2 (6 bases). The CDR3 has 14 amino acids. CDR1 MNHEY and CDR2 SVGAGI come from the germline V gene. Trimming removed 2 bases from V and 7 bases from J, with 15 bases in between.